Below, one T cell receptor beta chain is given with its context. Other DNA sequences in the sample encode the same CDR3. This entry is derived from a study of technical replicates of blood from several donors. CDR1 and CDR2 from the germline V gene are SGDLS and YYNGEE. The CDR3 has 14 residues. V was pared by 0 bases and J by 4 bases, with 2 bases of the junction left unmatched. Using immunoSEQ multiplex PCR, the repertoire was profiled, and TCRdb retains in-frame clones only, with some absent. Of under 90,000 clones in the sample, roughly 98% were seen once. Sequenced: T cells isolated from PBMCs. The receptor's source is a human donor in good health. The chain links TRBV9 to TRBJ2-7; 9 positions agree with TRBD2. The CDR3 bases are TGTGCCAGCAGCGTAGGCCTAGCGGGGTACGAGCAGTACTTC. Protein: CASSVGLAGYEQYF.